Below, one TCR beta chain is given with its context. The sample originates from a study of blood T cell repertoires in COVID-19. Background on the study: T cells, B-cell-depleted T cells, or PBMCs supplied cDNA or gDNA.

The CDR3 sequence is 15 residues long. The ends were cut back, 0 bases at V and 2 bases at J, with 9 bases in the middle. Germline loops: CDR1 SGHRS, CDR2 YFSETQ. Measured with immunoSEQ multiplex PCR; TCRdb has only the in-frame clones, and not every one. The sample shows around 240,000 clones, approximately 85% of them seen only once. Participants came from 24 US areas, aged roughly 18 to 95 years. The sequence came from a woman in her 50s who had recovered from COVID-19. The sequenced sample was PBMCs or T cells enriched from blood (not recorded which). The chain has TRBV5-1 and TRBJ1-5; D is ambiguous. CDR3 in DNA: TGCGCCAGCAGCTTGGCCCACGGTGGCAATCAGCCCCAGCATTTT. Translating gives CASSLAHGGNQPQHF.